The clone carrying this T cell receptor beta chain showed up just a few times. V lost 4 bases to trimming and J lost 1 base; unmatched junction nucleotides: 10. The CDR3 has 19 residues. Germline-derived CDR1 and CDR2 are MNHEY and SMNVEV (reference sequence). This entry is derived from a study of cytomegalovirus exposure and HLA in healthy donors. Primers included in the PCR were 60 Vbeta and 13 Jbeta primers. The table came from immunoSEQ multiplex PCR; TCRdb's copy has only in-frame clones and leaves some out. The sample holds about 99,000 clones; 60% to 80% are singletons and the top ten take about 4.1%.

V and J are TRBV27 and TRBJ2-3; 14 bases agree with TRBD2. The source of this sequence is a man in his fifties or sixties in good health and CMV-seropositive. The sample consisted of PBMCs. Here the CDR3 DNA reads TGTGCCAGCAGTTCAGGAGGACTAGCGGGAGGCCCAGGCACAGATACGCAGTATTTT. As protein: CASSSGGLAGGPGTDTQYF.